A single sample gave rise to the 4 T cell receptor beta chains below, sequenced in a study of blood T cell repertoires in COVID-19. The repertoire was sequenced with immunoSEQ multiplex PCR; TCRdb's copy has only in-frame clones and lacks some. The table records 250,000 to 300,000 clones, roughly 92% of them present only once. Sequencing used peripheral blood. All receptors come from a woman younger than 45 with COVID-19, enrolled during active disease.

The chain is built from TRBV7-8 and TRBJ2-1; 11 positions match TRBD2. V was pared by 2 bases and J by 8 bases, with 5 bases of the junction left unmatched. There are 15 residues in the CDR3. Germline lookup yields CDR1 SGHVS and CDR2 FQNEAQ. CDR3 sequence: CASSLPLAGEDEQFF. Written as DNA, the CDR3 is TGTGCCAGCAGCTTACCACTAGCGGGAGAGGATGAGCAGTTCTTC.

This clone was recorded a few times. V usage is TRBV5-4 and J usage is TRBJ2-2; TRBD2 matches 7 bases. The germline V gene has CDR1 SGHNT and CDR2 YYREEE (reference sequence). CDR3 length equals 16 residues. With 4 bases clipped from V and 2 bases from J, the junction kept 8 bases outside the gene matches. The CDR3 spells CASSAQLAYNTGELFF. The CDR3 coding sequence is TGTGCCAGCAGCGCCCAACTAGCGTACAACACCGGGGAGCTGTTTTTT. The full variable domain, completed using reference TRBV5-4 and TRBJ2-2, is ETGVTQSPTHLIKTRGQQVTLRCSSQSGHNTVSWYQQALGQGPQFIFQYYREEENGRGNFPPRFSGLQFPNYSSELNVNALELDDSALYLCASSAQLAYNTGELFFGEGSRLTVL.

The chain couples TRBV5-1 to TRBJ2-3; 7 positions agree with TRBD2. The CDR3 extends over 16 amino acids. The V gene end was trimmed by 0 bases and the J gene end by 0 bases; junction bases not matched to a gene: 4. The germline V gene encodes CDR1 SGHRS and CDR2 YFSETQ. In nucleotides, the CDR3 is TGCGCCAGCAGCTTGGAGGGGCGGGGGAGCACAGATACGCAGTATTTT. It specifies CASSLEGRGSTDTQYF.

The chain couples TRBV5-4 to TRBJ1-4, with 8 bases fitting TRBD1. With V trimmed by 0 bases and J by 10 bases, 8 bases remained unmatched. In germline, CDR1 is SGHNT, CDR2 YYREEE (reference sequence). The CDR3 has 15 residues. The CDR3 DNA is TGTGCCAGCAGCTTGGCGAGACAGGGGATTTCAAAACTGTTTTTT. This encodes CASSLARQGISKLFF.